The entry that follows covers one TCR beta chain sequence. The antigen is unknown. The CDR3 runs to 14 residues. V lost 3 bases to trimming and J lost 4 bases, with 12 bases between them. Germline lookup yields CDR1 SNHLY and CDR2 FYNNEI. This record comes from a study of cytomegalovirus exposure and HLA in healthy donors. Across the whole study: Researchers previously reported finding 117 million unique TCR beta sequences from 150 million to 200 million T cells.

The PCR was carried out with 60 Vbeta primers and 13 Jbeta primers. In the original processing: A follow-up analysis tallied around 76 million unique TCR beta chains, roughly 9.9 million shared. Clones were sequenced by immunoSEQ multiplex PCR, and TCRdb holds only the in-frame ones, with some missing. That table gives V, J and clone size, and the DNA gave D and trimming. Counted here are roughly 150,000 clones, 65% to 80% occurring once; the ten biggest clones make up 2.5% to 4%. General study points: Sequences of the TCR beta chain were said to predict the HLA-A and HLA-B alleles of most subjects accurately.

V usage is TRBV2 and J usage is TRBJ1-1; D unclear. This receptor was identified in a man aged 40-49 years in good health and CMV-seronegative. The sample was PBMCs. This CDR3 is CASSEEPLVTEAFF. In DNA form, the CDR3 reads TGTGCCAGCAGTGAGGAGCCCCTTGTCACTGAAGCTTTCTTT.